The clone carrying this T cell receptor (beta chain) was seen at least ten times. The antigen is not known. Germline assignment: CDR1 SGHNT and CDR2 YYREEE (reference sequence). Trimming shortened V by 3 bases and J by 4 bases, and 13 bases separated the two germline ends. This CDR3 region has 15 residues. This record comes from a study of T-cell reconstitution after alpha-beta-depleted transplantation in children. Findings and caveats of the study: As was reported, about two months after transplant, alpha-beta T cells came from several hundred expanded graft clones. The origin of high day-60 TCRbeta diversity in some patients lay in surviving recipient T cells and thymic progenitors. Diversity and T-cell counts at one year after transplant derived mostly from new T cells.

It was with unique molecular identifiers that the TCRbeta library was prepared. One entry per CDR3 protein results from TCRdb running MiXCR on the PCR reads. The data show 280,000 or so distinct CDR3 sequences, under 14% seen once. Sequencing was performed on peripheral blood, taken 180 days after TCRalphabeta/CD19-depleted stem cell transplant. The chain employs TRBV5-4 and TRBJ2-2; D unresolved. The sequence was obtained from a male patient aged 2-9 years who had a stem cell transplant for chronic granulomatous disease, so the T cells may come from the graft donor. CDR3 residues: CASSSKARTTGELFF. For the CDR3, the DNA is TGTGCCAGCAGCTCTAAGGCGAGAACCACCGGGGAGCTGTTTTTT.